This paragraph covers one T cell receptor (beta chain) sequence. This record comes from a study of response to subunit inactivated influenza vaccine. Germline V lookup: CDR1 MNHEY, CDR2 SMNVEV (reference sequence). There are 14 residues in the CDR3. The V and J ends lost 6 bases and 0 bases respectively, with 8 bases between them. TCRdb re-called the RT-PCR reads through MiXCR, storing one row per CDR3 protein. The data show hundreds of thousands of distinct CDR3 sequences, less than 20% seen once. The rearrangement links TRBV27 to TRBJ2-2, with D unresolved. This clonotype was obtained from a man in his forties or fifties who received an inactivated influenza vaccine. The sample in question was PBMCs from blood, obtained about 5 days after vaccination. CDR3: CASRGGPNTGELFF. The CDR3 DNA is TGTGCCAGCAGGGGCGGACCGAACACCGGGGAGCTGTTTTTT.